A selection of T cell receptor beta chains follows, all from one sample in a study of blood T cell repertoires in COVID-19. Repertoires were generated with immunoSEQ multiplex PCR, while TCRdb's copy carries only in-frame clones and drops some. This sample has 250,000 or so clones, with 75% to 90% found just once. Sequencing input: PBMCs or T cells enriched from blood (not recorded which). The source is a man in his fifties or sixties who had been exposed to COVID-19. Both conserved end residues are part of each CDR3. A D gene is named only where the DNA matches it firmly. Expanded clones are given a class, and other clones once, few, many or no size at all.

clone size: few
J gene: TRBJ1-1
D gene: TRBD1
V gene: TRBV2
CDR3 DNA: TGTGCCAGCAGCTACATCGGGACAGTGAACACTGAAGCTTTCTTT
CDR3 protein: CASSYIGTVNTEAFF

clone size: .
J gene: TRBJ2-5
D gene: .
V gene: TRBV5-1
CDR3 DNA: TGCGCCAGCAGCTTGGTTCTTAGCGTGACGGGGACCCAGTACTTC
CDR3 protein: CASSLVLSVTGTQYF

clone size: few
J gene: TRBJ2-7
D gene: TRBD1
V gene: TRBV3-1/TRBV3-2
CDR3 DNA: TGTGCCAGCAGGCCCTACAGGGGCGGCGAGCAGTACTTC
CDR3 protein: CASRPYRGGEQYF

clone size: .
J gene: TRBJ2-2
D gene: TRBD2
V gene: TRBV3-1/TRBV3-2
CDR3 DNA: TGTGCCAGCAGCCTGGGGACTAGGGGGACCGGGGAGCTGTTTTTT
CDR3 protein: CASSLGTRGTGELFF

clone size: .
J gene: TRBJ1-5
D gene: .
V gene: TRBV12-3/TRBV12-4
CDR3 DNA: TGTGCCAGCAGTTTAAAGGCAGGGAACCCCCAGCATTTT
CDR3 protein: CASSLKAGNPQHF

clone size: .
J gene: TRBJ1-1
D gene: .
V gene: TRBV5-5
CDR3 DNA: TGTGCCAGCAGCACACAGGGAACTGAAGCTTTCTTT
CDR3 protein: CASSTQGTEAFF

clone size: .
J gene: TRBJ2-5
D gene: TRBD2
V gene: TRBV19
CDR3 DNA: TGTGCCAGTAGTACCTTGGCGGGCGCGGGGGGGAAGACCCAGTACTTC
CDR3 protein: CASSTLAGAGGKTQYF

clone size: .
J gene: TRBJ1-6
D gene: .
V gene: TRBV7-8
CDR3 DNA: TGTGCCAGCAGCTTAGGGGCCTCCTATAATTCACCCCTCCACTTT
CDR3 protein: CASSLGASYNSPLHF

clone size: .
J gene: TRBJ1-1
D gene: .
V gene: TRBV7-3
CDR3 DNA: TGTGCCAGCAGCAGAGAGGGGAACACTGAAGCTTTCTTT
CDR3 protein: CASSREGNTEAFF

clone size: .
J gene: TRBJ2-4
D gene: TRBD2
V gene: TRBV5-5
CDR3 DNA: TGTGCCAGCAGCTTGGGACTAGCGGGTATAGCCAAAAACATTCAGTACTTC
CDR3 protein: CASSLGLAGIAKNIQYF

clone size: .
J gene: TRBJ2-5
D gene: TRBD1
V gene: TRBV2
CDR3 DNA: TGTGCCAGCAGTGCCCTCCCAGGGACAGTACCAGAGACCCAGTACTTC
CDR3 protein: CASSALPGTVPETQYF

clone size: .
J gene: TRBJ1-2
D gene: .
V gene: TRBV24-1
CDR3 DNA: TGTGCCACCTCCGGGACAACGCCTGCTAACTATGGCTACACCTTC
CDR3 protein: CATSGTTPANYGYTF

clone size: .
J gene: TRBJ1-1
D gene: .
V gene: TRBV2
CDR3 DNA: TGTGCCAGCAACACAGGCCGGAACACTGAAGCTTTCTTT
CDR3 protein: CASNTGRNTEAFF

clone size: .
J gene: TRBJ1-5
D gene: .
V gene: TRBV30
CDR3 DNA: TGTGCCTGGAGTGTAAGATCCGGGTTAGGTCAGCCCCAGCATTTT
CDR3 protein: CAWSVRSGLGQPQHF

clone size: .
J gene: TRBJ1-2
D gene: .
V gene: TRBV18
CDR3 DNA: TGTGCCAGCTCACCACCCCAGGTACAAGGCTACACCTTC
CDR3 protein: CASSPPQVQGYTF

clone size: .
J gene: TRBJ2-3
D gene: TRBD1
V gene: TRBV11-3
CDR3 DNA: TGTGCCAGCAGCTTAGGACAGGGAACAGATACGCAGTATTTT
CDR3 protein: CASSLGQGTDTQYF

clone size: .
J gene: TRBJ1-2
D gene: TRBD1
V gene: TRBV27
CDR3 DNA: TGTGCCAGCAGTTTCGGGACAGGGGGCAACTATGGCTACACCTTC
CDR3 protein: CASSFGTGGNYGYTF

clone size: .
J gene: TRBJ1-1
D gene: TRBD1
V gene: TRBV3-1/TRBV3-2
CDR3 DNA: TGTGCCAGCAGCCAAACAGGGGCCCTGAGGGCTGAAGCTTTCTTT
CDR3 protein: CASSQTGALRAEAFF

clone size: .
J gene: TRBJ1-6
D gene: .
V gene: TRBV5-5
CDR3 DNA: TGTGCCAGCAGCTTCGGGGGGCGGAATTCACCCCTCCACTTT
CDR3 protein: CASSFGGRNSPLHF

clone size: .
J gene: TRBJ1-3
D gene: .
V gene: TRBV28
CDR3 DNA: TGTGCCAGCAGTTCCCCAGGAAGGAATGGAAACACCATATATTTT
CDR3 protein: CASSSPGRNGNTIYF

clone size: .
J gene: TRBJ2-1
D gene: TRBD2
V gene: TRBV11-3
CDR3 DNA: TGTGCCAGCAGCTTAGAACAACTAGCGGTATCCAATGAGCAGTTCTTC
CDR3 protein: CASSLEQLAVSNEQFF

clone size: .
J gene: TRBJ2-7
D gene: .
V gene: TRBV15
CDR3 DNA: TGTGCCACCAGCTCCTCGACAGGACTCTCCTACGAGCAGTACTTC
CDR3 protein: CATSSSTGLSYEQYF

clone size: .
J gene: TRBJ2-7
D gene: .
V gene: TRBV5-1
CDR3 DNA: TGCGCCAGCAGCCGGGACAACTCCTACGAGCAGTACTTC
CDR3 protein: CASSRDNSYEQYF

clone size: once
J gene: TRBJ1-6
D gene: .
V gene: TRBV5-1
CDR3 DNA: TGCGCCAGCAGCTTGGGGCAGGGGAGTACGAATTCACCCCTCCACTTT
CDR3 protein: CASSLGQGSTNSPLHF

clone size: .
J gene: TRBJ1-2
D gene: .
V gene: TRBV7-2
CDR3 DNA: TGTGCCAGCAGCGACGACAGGACCTATGGCTACACCTTC
CDR3 protein: CASSDDRTYGYTF

clone size: once
J gene: TRBJ2-7
D gene: .
V gene: TRBV18
CDR3 DNA: TGTGCCAGCTCACCCGTGGACATCTACGAGCAGTACTTC
CDR3 protein: CASSPVDIYEQYF

clone size: .
J gene: TRBJ2-5
D gene: .
V gene: TRBV14
CDR3 DNA: TGTGCCAGCAGTCACCTAGGAGGGGAGGAGACCCAGTACTTC
CDR3 protein: CASSHLGGEETQYF

clone size: .
J gene: TRBJ1-1
D gene: .
V gene: TRBV19
CDR3 DNA: TGTGCCAGTAGTATAGATAGAGCCTTTACGGGTGAAGCTTTCTTT
CDR3 protein: CASSIDRAFTGEAFF

clone size: .
J gene: TRBJ2-5
D gene: .
V gene: TRBV5-1
CDR3 DNA: TGCGCCAGTAGACTCAACAGCGGAGAAGAGACCCAGTACTTC
CDR3 protein: CASRLNSGEETQYF

clone size: .
J gene: TRBJ1-2
D gene: TRBD1
V gene: TRBV18
CDR3 DNA: TGTGCCAGCTCCTCGGACAGGGTGGCCTATGGCTACACCTTC
CDR3 protein: CASSSDRVAYGYTF

clone size: .
J gene: TRBJ2-5
D gene: .
V gene: TRBV7-3
CDR3 DNA: TGTGCCAGCAGCTTGGGGGGGCTTCCAGAGACCCAGTACTTC
CDR3 protein: CASSLGGLPETQYF

clone size: .
J gene: TRBJ1-5
D gene: .
V gene: TRBV10-3
CDR3 DNA: TGTGCCATCAGTGTTAGCGACAATTCCGGCTCACCCCAGCATTTT
CDR3 protein: CAISVSDNSGSPQHF

clone size: .
J gene: TRBJ1-1
D gene: .
V gene: TRBV5-1
CDR3 DNA: TGCGCCAGCAGCCCAACTGCGTCTCCCACTGAAGCTTTCTTT
CDR3 protein: CASSPTASPTEAFF

clone size: .
J gene: TRBJ1-5
D gene: .
V gene: TRBV19
CDR3 DNA: TGTGCCAGTAGCCCGGGACACTTGATTCAGCCCCAGCATTTT
CDR3 protein: CASSPGHLIQPQHF

clone size: .
J gene: TRBJ2-2
D gene: TRBD1
V gene: TRBV10-3
CDR3 DNA: TGTGCCATCAGACCCGTTATTCGACAGGGGAACGCGAACACCGGGGAGCTGTTTTTT
CDR3 protein: CAIRPVIRQGNANTGELFF

clone size: .
J gene: TRBJ2-1
D gene: .
V gene: TRBV5-1
CDR3 DNA: TGCGCCAGCAGCTTGACTCTACAGGGTAATGAGCAGTTCTTC
CDR3 protein: CASSLTLQGNEQFF

clone size: .
J gene: TRBJ1-3
D gene: .
V gene: TRBV18
CDR3 DNA: TGTGCCAGCTCCCCCAACAGCCTCTCTGGAAACACCATATATTTT
CDR3 protein: CASSPNSLSGNTIYF

clone size: .
J gene: TRBJ2-1
D gene: .
V gene: TRBV2
CDR3 DNA: TGTGCCAGCAGTCAAACGAGGAATAAGTTCTTC
CDR3 protein: CASSQTRNKFF

clone size: .
J gene: TRBJ2-7
D gene: .
V gene: TRBV9
CDR3 DNA: TGTGCCAGCAGCGTAGGAGACAGCCCTTGGGACGAGCAGTACTTC
CDR3 protein: CASSVGDSPWDEQYF

clone size: .
J gene: TRBJ1-1
D gene: TRBD1
V gene: TRBV7-8
CDR3 DNA: TGTGCCAGCAGCTTAGCCCGGACAGGGGCTAACACTGAAGCTTTCTTT
CDR3 protein: CASSLARTGANTEAFF

clone size: .
J gene: TRBJ2-7
D gene: TRBD1
V gene: TRBV6-5
CDR3 DNA: TGTGCCAGCAGCCCCGGTGGGACAGTTACCTACGAGCAGTACTTC
CDR3 protein: CASSPGGTVTYEQYF

clone size: .
J gene: TRBJ2-1
D gene: TRBD2
V gene: TRBV9
CDR3 DNA: TGTGCCAGCAGCGTAGGTGGTCGCGGGAGTTCGAATGAGCAGTTCTTC
CDR3 protein: CASSVGGRGSSNEQFF

clone size: .
J gene: TRBJ2-1
D gene: TRBD1
V gene: TRBV30
CDR3 DNA: TGTGCCTGGCGGGTTTCAGGGGGCAATGAGCAGTTCTTC
CDR3 protein: CAWRVSGGNEQFF

clone size: .
J gene: TRBJ2-5
D gene: TRBD2
V gene: TRBV7-9
CDR3 DNA: TGTGCCAGCAGGCCCCCGGGACTAGCGGGAGTGGAGACCCAGTACTTC
CDR3 protein: CASRPPGLAGVETQYF

clone size: .
J gene: TRBJ1-6
D gene: .
V gene: TRBV12-5
CDR3 DNA: TGTGCTAGTGGTTTGGACCCAGGGAACTCCTATAATTCACCCCTCCACTTT
CDR3 protein: CASGLDPGNSYNSPLHF

clone size: .
J gene: TRBJ1-5
D gene: .
V gene: TRBV19
CDR3 DNA: TGTGCCAGTAGTACCAGGGGAAGGGGCAATCAGCCCCAGCATTTT
CDR3 protein: CASSTRGRGNQPQHF

clone size: .
J gene: TRBJ2-1
D gene: .
V gene: TRBV9
CDR3 DNA: TGTGCCAGCAGCGTAGCTATAAGGCAGGGTGGGAAGAATGAGCAGTTCTTC
CDR3 protein: CASSVAIRQGGKNEQFF

clone size: .
J gene: TRBJ1-3
D gene: .
V gene: TRBV15
CDR3 DNA: TGTGCCACCAGCAGAGAGATCACAGGGATTTCTGGAAACACCATATATTTT
CDR3 protein: CATSREITGISGNTIYF

clone size: .
J gene: TRBJ2-7
D gene: .
V gene: TRBV11-2
CDR3 DNA: TGTGCCAGCAGCTTAGGAAGGGGCAGGGGTACATCCTACGAGCAGTACTTC
CDR3 protein: CASSLGRGRGTSYEQYF

clone size: .
J gene: TRBJ2-3
D gene: TRBD2
V gene: TRBV3-1/TRBV3-2
CDR3 DNA: TGTGCCAGCAGGCGGGGGGGCCGTTTAGGAGATACGCAGTATTTT
CDR3 protein: CASRRGGRLGDTQYF

clone size: .
J gene: TRBJ1-1
D gene: TRBD1
V gene: TRBV28
CDR3 DNA: TGTGCCAGCAGTTCTTTGACAGGGGTGAACACTGAAGCTTTCTTT
CDR3 protein: CASSSLTGVNTEAFF

clone size: .
J gene: TRBJ2-1
D gene: TRBD2
V gene: TRBV12-5
CDR3 DNA: TGTGCTAGTGGTTTGGGCCCCGCGACTAGCGGGGGAGCGGTCTACAATGAGCAGTTCTTC
CDR3 protein: CASGLGPATSGGAVYNEQFF

clone size: .
J gene: TRBJ1-5
D gene: .
V gene: TRBV30
CDR3 DNA: TGTGCCTGGAGTATGTCAGGGTTCCGGCAGCCCCAGCATTTT
CDR3 protein: CAWSMSGFRQPQHF

clone size: .
J gene: TRBJ1-5
D gene: TRBD1
V gene: TRBV4-1
CDR3 DNA: TGCGCCAGCAGCCAAGGGGAGACAGGGACGAGGCAGCCCCAGCATTTT
CDR3 protein: CASSQGETGTRQPQHF

clone size: .
J gene: TRBJ1-1
D gene: .
V gene: TRBV29-1
CDR3 DNA: TGCAGCGTTAGGAGAAACACTGAAGCTTTCTTT
CDR3 protein: CSVRRNTEAFF

clone size: .
J gene: TRBJ2-6
D gene: TRBD1
V gene: TRBV18
CDR3 DNA: TGTGCCAGCTCACCGGGACAGGGGTCCTCTGGGGCCAACGTCCTGACTTTC
CDR3 protein: CASSPGQGSSGANVLTF

clone size: .
J gene: TRBJ2-5
D gene: TRBD1
V gene: TRBV3-1/TRBV3-2
CDR3 DNA: TGTGCCAGCAGCCGAGGGACAGGGGGCACGGAGACCCAGTACTTC
CDR3 protein: CASSRGTGGTETQYF

clone size: .
J gene: TRBJ1-4
D gene: TRBD1
V gene: TRBV29-1
CDR3 DNA: TGCAGCGTTGGAGCAGGGGGCGATGAAAAACTGTTTTTT
CDR3 protein: CSVGAGGDEKLFF

clone size: .
J gene: TRBJ1-5
D gene: .
V gene: TRBV9
CDR3 DNA: TGTGCCAGCAGCTATGACGGGAATCAGCCCCAGCATTTT
CDR3 protein: CASSYDGNQPQHF